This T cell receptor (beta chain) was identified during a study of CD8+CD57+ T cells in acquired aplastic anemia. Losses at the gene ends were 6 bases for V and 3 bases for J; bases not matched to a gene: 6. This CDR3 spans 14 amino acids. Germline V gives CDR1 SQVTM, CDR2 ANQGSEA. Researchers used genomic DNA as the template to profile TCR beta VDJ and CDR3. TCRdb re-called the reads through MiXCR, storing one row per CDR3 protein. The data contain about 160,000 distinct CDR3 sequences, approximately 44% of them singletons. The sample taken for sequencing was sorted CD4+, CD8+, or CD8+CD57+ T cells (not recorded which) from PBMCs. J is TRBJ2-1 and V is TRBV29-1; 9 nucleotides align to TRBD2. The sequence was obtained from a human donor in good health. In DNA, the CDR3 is TGCAGCGTAGGATTAGCGGGAGTCTACAATGAGCAGTTCTTC. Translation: CSVGLAGVYNEQFF.